These 5 T cell receptor beta chains came from one sample sequenced in a study of metastatic and nonmetastatic thyroid tumors. Thyroid surgery was performed in patients who had received no treatment beforehand. TCRdb re-analyzed the PCR reads using MiXCR. The sample lists over 25,000 clones, 14% to 15% occurring once. Sequencing was carried out using blood. The origin of the receptors is a female donor with papillary thyroid cancer or a benign thyroid nodule (not recorded which). Some clones in this sample may be carry-over from other donors' samples.

This clone was seen repeatedly, ten times or more. The chain combines TRBV5-4 with TRBJ2-1, with 9 bases lining up with TRBD1. Germline V gives CDR1 SGHNT, CDR2 YYREEE (reference sequence). Unmatched junction bases numbered 8, after V lost 3 bases and J lost 10 bases. The CDR3 has 14 amino acids. DNA of the CDR3: TGTGCCAGCAGCTACAATACAGGGGGCTGGGAGCAGTTCTTC. Translated, it gives CASSYNTGGWEQFF.

This clone is medium-sized. This chain links TRBV6-1 with TRBJ2-7, with 8 bases matching TRBD1. The CDR3 covers 15 residues. V lost 3 bases, J lost 4 bases, and 8 bases stayed unmatched. The germline V gene has CDR1 MNHNS and CDR2 SASEGT. The CDR3 nucleotides read TGTGCCAGCAGTGACCCGGACAGGGTTCGGTACGAGCAGTACTTC. Its translation: CASSDPDRVRYEQYF.

In this sample, this clone turned up many times. This sequence joins TRBV11-2 and TRBJ2-1; 7 nucleotides match TRBD1. CDR3 size: 13 residues. V dropped 5 bases and J dropped 6; count of bases not matched to a gene: 4. The germline gives CDR1 SGHAT, CDR2 FQNNGV. For the CDR3, the DNA is TGTGCCAGCAGCCGGGACAGACCCAATGAGCAGTTCTTC. It encodes CASSRDRPNEQFF.

This clone was seen ten or more times. The V and J genes are TRBV6-5 and TRBJ2-2; 14 bases agree with TRBD2. Germline loops: CDR1 MNHEY, CDR2 SVGAGI. The CDR3 extends over 17 amino acids. J was trimmed by 7 bases and V by 4 bases; bases with no gene match: 8. The CDR3 is CASSSPGLAGGGGELFF. Here the CDR3 DNA reads TGTGCCAGCAGTTCCCCCGGACTAGCGGGAGGAGGCGGGGAGCTGTTTTTT.

This clone was picked up many times. The chain is built from TRBV10-1 and TRBJ2-3; possibly TRBD1 for D (6 bases). Between the trimmed V and J ends, which lost 0 bases and 12 bases, there was a span of 16 bases. The CDR3 extends over 14 amino acids. Germline CDR1 reads WNHNN; CDR2 reads SYGVQD (reference sequence). CDR3 sequence (DNA): TGCGCCAGCAGTGAGTCTAGGGGACACCCCTATCAGTATTTT. This translates into CASSESRGHPYQYF.